This T cell receptor beta chain was identified during a study of Graves' ophthalmopathy and Graves' hyperthyroidism. This clonotype was seen a few times. What it recognizes is unknown. Study outcomes and limitations: Sensitivity reached 87.88% and specificity roughly 82% for a 13-signature model separating ophthalmopathy from stable hyperthyroidism.

Scientists amplified the TCR beta CDR3 regions from RNA transcripts. HTBI primers were used in a first-round RT-PCR, which preceded a second-round multiplex PCR. From the multiplex PCR reads, TCRdb called clonotypes with MiXCR, one entry per CDR3 protein. Here the sample spans almost 750,000 distinct CDR3 sequences, 40% being singletons. J was trimmed by 0 bases and V by 5 bases; bases with no gene match: 6. The germline V gene has CDR1 SEHNR and CDR2 FQNEAQ (reference sequence). This CDR3 comprises 15 residues. The chain carries TRBV7-9 and TRBJ1-1; 7 nucleotides align to TRBD1. The sequencing sample was made of peripheral blood. This receptor was taken from an adult man with Graves' ophthalmopathy. The CDR3 region has the DNA TGTGCCAGCAGCGGACAGGCAAATATGAACACTGAAGCTTTCTTT. It specifies CASSGQANMNTEAFF.